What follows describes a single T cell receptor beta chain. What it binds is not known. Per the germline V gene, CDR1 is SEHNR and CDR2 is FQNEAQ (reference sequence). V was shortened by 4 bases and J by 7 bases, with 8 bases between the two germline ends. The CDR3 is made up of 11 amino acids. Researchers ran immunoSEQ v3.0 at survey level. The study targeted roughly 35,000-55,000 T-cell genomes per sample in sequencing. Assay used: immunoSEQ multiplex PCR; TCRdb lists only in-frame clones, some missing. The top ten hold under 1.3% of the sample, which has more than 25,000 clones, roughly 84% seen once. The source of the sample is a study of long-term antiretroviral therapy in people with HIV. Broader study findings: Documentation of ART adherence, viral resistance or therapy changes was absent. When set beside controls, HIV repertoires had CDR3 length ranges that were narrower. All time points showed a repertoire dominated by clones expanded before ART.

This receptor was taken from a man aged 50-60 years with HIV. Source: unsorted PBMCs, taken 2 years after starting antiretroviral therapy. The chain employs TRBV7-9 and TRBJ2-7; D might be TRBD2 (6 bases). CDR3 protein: CASSYGGEQYF. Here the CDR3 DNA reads TGTGCCAGCAGCTATGGGGGGGAGCAGTACTTC.